This T cell receptor (beta chain) comes out of a study of glioma-infiltrating T cells. Amplification of TCR alpha and beta CDR3 regions from RNA used iRepertoire nested multiplex PCR. TCRdb re-analysed the multiplex PCR reads in MiXCR, keeping a single row per CDR3 protein. The repertoire includes about 410,000 distinct CDR3 sequences, more than 35% of them detected once, and around 12% sits in the top ten. Sequencing input: glioma tissue, nonneoplastic brain tissue, or PBMCs (not recorded which). This clonotype was obtained from a human donor with low-grade glioma or glioblastoma, undergoing nonglioma brain surgery, or in good health (not recorded which).

The CDR3 sequence is CASSQGGRRGEKLFF. DNA of the CDR3: TGTGCCAGCAGCCAAGGAGGGCGCAGGGGTGAAAAACTGTTTTTT. The chain recombines TRBV4-2 with TRBJ1-4, with D perhaps TRBD1 (6 bases). Trimming took 1 base from V and 7 from J, leaving 13 bases between them. Germline loops: CDR1 LGHNA, CDR2 YNFKEQ. This CDR3 has 15 residues.